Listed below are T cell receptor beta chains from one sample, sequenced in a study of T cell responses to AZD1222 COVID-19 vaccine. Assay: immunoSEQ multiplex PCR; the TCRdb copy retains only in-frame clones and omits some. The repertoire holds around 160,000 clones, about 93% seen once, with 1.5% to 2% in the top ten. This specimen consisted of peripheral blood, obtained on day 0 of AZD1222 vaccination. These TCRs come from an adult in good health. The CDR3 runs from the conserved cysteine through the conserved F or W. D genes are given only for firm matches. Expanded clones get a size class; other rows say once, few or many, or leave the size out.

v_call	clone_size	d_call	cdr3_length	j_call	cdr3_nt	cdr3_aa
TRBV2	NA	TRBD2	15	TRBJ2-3	TGTGCCAGCAGTCCCGGCGTGGTAGCGGGGGTTACGCAGTATTTT	CASSPGVVAGVTQYF
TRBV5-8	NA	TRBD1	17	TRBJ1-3	TGTGCCAGCGGTGGGACAGTTTTTTATTCTTCTGGAAACACCATATATTTT	CASGGTVFYSSGNTIYF
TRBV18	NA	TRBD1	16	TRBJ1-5	TGTGCCAGCTCACCTAATAGCAGGACAGGGGGCCAGCCCCAGCATTTT	CASSPNSRTGGQPQHF
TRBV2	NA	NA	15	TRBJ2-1	TGTGCCAGCAGTGATGGACTTCCGACTGAGGATGAGCAGTTCTTC	CASSDGLPTEDEQFF
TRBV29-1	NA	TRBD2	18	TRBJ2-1	TGCAGCGTTGTCGGTCGGACTAGCGGGCCTCGATCATCCAATGAGCAGTTCTTC	CSVVGRTSGPRSSNEQFF
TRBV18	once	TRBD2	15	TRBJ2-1	TGTGCCAGCTCACCGGGACTAGGTGCCTACAATGAGCAGTTCTTC	CASSPGLGAYNEQFF
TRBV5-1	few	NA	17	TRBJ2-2	TGCGCCAGCAGCTTGATAAATCGGGGGTATCGCACCGGGGAGCTGTTTTTT	CASSLINRGYRTGELFF
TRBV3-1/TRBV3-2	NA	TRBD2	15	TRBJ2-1	TGTGCCAGCAGCCAAGTCTTAGCGGGGGAGGGTGAGCAGTTCTTC	CASSQVLAGEGEQFF
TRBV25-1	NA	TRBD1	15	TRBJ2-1	TGTGCCAGCAGTGGAGCCGGGACAGGGCGTAATGAGCAGTTCTTC	CASSGAGTGRNEQFF
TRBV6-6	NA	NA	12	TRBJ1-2	TGTGCCAGCAGTAGACAGGAGGATGGCTACACCTTC	CASSRQEDGYTF
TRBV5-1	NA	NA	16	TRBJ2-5	TGCGCCAGCAGCTTGGTCTCTACAGGCCTCCAAGAGACCCAGTACTTC	CASSLVSTGLQETQYF
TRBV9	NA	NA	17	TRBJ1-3	TGTGCCAGCAACCCGGGGGAGGTCCTTAGCTCTGGAAACACCATATATTTT	CASNPGEVLSSGNTIYF
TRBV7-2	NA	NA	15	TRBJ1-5	TGTGCCAGCAGCTTAGTGAGCCAGGCTAATCAGCCCCAGCATTTT	CASSLVSQANQPQHF
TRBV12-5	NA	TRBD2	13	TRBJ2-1	TGTGCTGGGACGGGAGGATCCTACAATGAGCAGTTCTTC	CAGTGGSYNEQFF
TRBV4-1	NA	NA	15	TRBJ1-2	TGCGCCAGCAGCCAAGAGGACAGTGGAGGGGGTGGCTACACCTTC	CASSQEDSGGGGYTF
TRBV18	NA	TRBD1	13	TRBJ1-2	TGTGCCAGCTCTCTGGGGACAGGGGACGGCTACACCTTC	CASSLGTGDGYTF
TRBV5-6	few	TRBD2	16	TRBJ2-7	TGTGCCAGCGGACCGGGACTAGCGGGTGGAATCTACGAGCAGTACTTC	CASGPGLAGGIYEQYF
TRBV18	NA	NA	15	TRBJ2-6	TGTGCCAGCTCACCGCGGAGCTCTGGGGCCAACGTCCTGACTTTC	CASSPRSSGANVLTF
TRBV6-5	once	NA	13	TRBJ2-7	TGTGCCAGCAGTTACCGGCAGTCCTACGAGCAGTACTTC	CASSYRQSYEQYF
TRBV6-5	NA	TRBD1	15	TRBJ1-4	TGTGCCAGCACTGCCGCGGCGCAGGGGGGCCGAAAACTGTTTTTT	CASTAAAQGGRKLFF
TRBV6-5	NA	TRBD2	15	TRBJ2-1	TGTGCCAGCAGTTACAGAGGGAGGGCCGGTAATGAGCAGTTCTTC	CASSYRGRAGNEQFF
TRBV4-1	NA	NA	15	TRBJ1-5	TGCGCCAGCAGCCCGGGGCAGTCTAGCAATCAGCCCCAGCATTTT	CASSPGQSSNQPQHF
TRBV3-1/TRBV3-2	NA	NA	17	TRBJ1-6	TGTGCCAGCAGCCAATGGGCAGGGGTATCCTATAATTCACCCCTCCACTTT	CASSQWAGVSYNSPLHF
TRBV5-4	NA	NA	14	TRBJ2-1	TGTGCCTATGAAAGGGAATTCTCCTACAATGAGCAGTTCTTC	CAYEREFSYNEQFF
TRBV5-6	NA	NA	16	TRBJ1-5	TGTGCCAGCAGCCGACGGTCGGGGGCTGGCAATCAGCCCCAGCATTTT	CASSRRSGAGNQPQHF
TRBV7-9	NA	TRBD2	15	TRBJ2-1	TGTGCCAGCAGCCTGGGGACTAGCGGGAGTCATGAGCAGTTCTTC	CASSLGTSGSHEQFF
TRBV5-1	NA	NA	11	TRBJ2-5	TGCGCCAGCAGCTTAGAGGAGACCCAGTACTTC	CASSLEETQYF
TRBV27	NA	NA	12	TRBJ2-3	TGTGCCAGCAGTGGAGGGTCAGATACGCAGTATTTT	CASSGGSDTQYF
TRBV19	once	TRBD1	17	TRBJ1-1	TGTGCCAGTAGTATTTTGACAGGGTCCCTGATGTTGACTGAAGCTTTCTTT	CASSILTGSLMLTEAFF
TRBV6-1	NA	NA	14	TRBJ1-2	TGTGCCAGCAGTGAAGCTCCCGGGGCGCAAGGCTACACCTTC	CASSEAPGAQGYTF
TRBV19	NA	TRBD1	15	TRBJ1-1	TGTGCCAGTAGTATAGCCGGGACAGGGGTGACTGAAGCTTTCTTT	CASSIAGTGVTEAFF
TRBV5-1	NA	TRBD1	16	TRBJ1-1	TGCGCCAGCAGCTTGGAGGGGGCAGTCATGAACACTGAAGCTTTCTTT	CASSLEGAVMNTEAFF
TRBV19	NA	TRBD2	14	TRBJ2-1	TGTGCCAGTAGTATGAGGACTAGCGATCCTGAGCAGTTCTTC	CASSMRTSDPEQFF
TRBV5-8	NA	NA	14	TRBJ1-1	TGTGCCAGCAGCCCCCCACGTCGCGACACTGAAGCTTTCTTT	CASSPPRRDTEAFF
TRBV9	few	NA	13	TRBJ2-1	TGTGCCAGCAGCACAAAAGGCGGGGCTGAGCAGTTCTTC	CASSTKGGAEQFF
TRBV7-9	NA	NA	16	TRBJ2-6	TGTGCCAGCAGCTCCCGGGACACTTCTGGGGCCAACGTCCTGACTTTC	CASSSRDTSGANVLTF
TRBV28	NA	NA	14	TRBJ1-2	TGTGCCAGCAGGGGGTTTGGGGATAACTATGGCTACACCTTC	CASRGFGDNYGYTF
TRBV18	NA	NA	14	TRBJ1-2	TGTGCCAGCTCACCAGGGACGAGGGGCTATGGCTACACCTTC	CASSPGTRGYGYTF
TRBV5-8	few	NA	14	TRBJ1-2	TGTGCCAGCAGCTGGAGTGGGACTGATTATGGCTACACCTTC	CASSWSGTDYGYTF
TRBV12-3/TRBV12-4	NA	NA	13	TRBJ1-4	TGTGCCAGCAGTTCCGCAACTAATGAAAAACTGTTTTTT	CASSSATNEKLFF
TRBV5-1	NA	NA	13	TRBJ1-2	TGCGCCAGCAGCTTCGATGATAACTATGGCTACACCTTC	CASSFDDNYGYTF
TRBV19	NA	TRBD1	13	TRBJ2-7	TGTGCCAGCGGAACGGACAGGGGCTACGAGCAGTACTTC	CASGTDRGYEQYF
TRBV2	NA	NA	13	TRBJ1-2	TGTGCCAGCAAAACAGAACTAAACTATGGCTACACCTTC	CASKTELNYGYTF
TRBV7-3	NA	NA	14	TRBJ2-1	TGTGCCAGCAGCCTCCGAGACAGGGAGGATGAGCAGTTCTTC	CASSLRDREDEQFF
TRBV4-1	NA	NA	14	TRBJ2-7	TGCGCCAGCAGCCCTTCGAAGGGGGAATACGAGCAGTACTTC	CASSPSKGEYEQYF
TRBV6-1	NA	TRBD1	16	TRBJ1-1	TGTGCCAGCAGTGATGCGGGACAGGGGGCGGCCACTGAAGCTTTCTTT	CASSDAGQGAATEAFF